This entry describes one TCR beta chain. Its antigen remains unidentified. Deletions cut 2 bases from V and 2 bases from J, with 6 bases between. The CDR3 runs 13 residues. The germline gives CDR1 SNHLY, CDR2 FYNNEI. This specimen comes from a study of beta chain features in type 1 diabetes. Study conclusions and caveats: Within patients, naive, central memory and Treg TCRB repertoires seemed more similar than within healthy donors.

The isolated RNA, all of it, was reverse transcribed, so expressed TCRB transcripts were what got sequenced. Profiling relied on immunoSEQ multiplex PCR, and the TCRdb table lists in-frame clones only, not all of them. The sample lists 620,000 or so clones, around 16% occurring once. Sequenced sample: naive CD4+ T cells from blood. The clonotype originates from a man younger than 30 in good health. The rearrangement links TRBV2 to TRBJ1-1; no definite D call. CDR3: CASSEQANTEAFF. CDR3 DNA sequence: TGTGCCAGCAGTGAACAGGCTAACACTGAAGCTTTCTTT.